This TCR beta chain was identified during a study of T cells in Graves' hyperthyroidism and ophthalmopathy. Of note for this clonotype: Its specificity is unknown.

Study conclusions and caveats: Blood also carried most thyroid clonotypes expanded above 0.001.

The V gene's germline CDR1 is GTSNPN and CDR2 SVGIG (reference sequence). The CDR3 totals 13 residues. The V and J ends lost 0 bases and 4 bases respectively, with 7 bases between them. The CDR3 regions of TCR beta were amplified from RNA transcripts. With the HTBI primer set, the TCR CDR3 went through a first round of RT-PCR. Each CDR3 protein gets one entry after TCRdb re-called the multiplex PCR reads with MiXCR. The sample lists roughly 350,000 distinct CDR3 sequences, approximately 13% seen once, with approximately 25% in the top ten. Material: blood. The V and J genes are TRBV30 and TRBJ2-4; D might be TRBD1 (6 bases). The source of this sequence is a woman aged 25 to 39 with Graves' hyperthyroidism. The CDR3 protein is CAWSVDRKNIQYF. CDR3 in DNA: TGTGCCTGGAGTGTAGACAGGAAAAACATTCAGTACTTC.